This note documents a single T cell receptor beta chain sequence. Its antigen remains unknown. Sequenced by immunoSEQ multiplex PCR; TCRdb stores in-frame clones only, minus some. The data show about 130,000 clones, nearly 90% seen once. Germline V lookup: CDR1 DFQATT, CDR2 SNEGSKA (reference sequence). CDR3 length equals 11 residues. The trim removed 3 bases at V and 15 bases at J, leaving 6 bases unmatched. The data derive from a study of cytomegalovirus exposure and HLA in healthy donors. Regarding the study as a whole: Cytomegalovirus-associated TCR beta chains were listed, numbering some 170. Reportedly, cytomegalovirus status was diagnosed with high sensitivity and specificity.

The chain couples TRBV20-1 to TRBJ2-1, with 9 bases aligning to TRBD1. Specimen: PBMCs. The sequence was collected from a woman aged 18-30 years in good health and CMV-seropositive. The CDR3 reads CSASRGQGRFF. DNA of the CDR3: TGCAGTGCTAGCCGGGGACAGGGTCGGTTCTTC.